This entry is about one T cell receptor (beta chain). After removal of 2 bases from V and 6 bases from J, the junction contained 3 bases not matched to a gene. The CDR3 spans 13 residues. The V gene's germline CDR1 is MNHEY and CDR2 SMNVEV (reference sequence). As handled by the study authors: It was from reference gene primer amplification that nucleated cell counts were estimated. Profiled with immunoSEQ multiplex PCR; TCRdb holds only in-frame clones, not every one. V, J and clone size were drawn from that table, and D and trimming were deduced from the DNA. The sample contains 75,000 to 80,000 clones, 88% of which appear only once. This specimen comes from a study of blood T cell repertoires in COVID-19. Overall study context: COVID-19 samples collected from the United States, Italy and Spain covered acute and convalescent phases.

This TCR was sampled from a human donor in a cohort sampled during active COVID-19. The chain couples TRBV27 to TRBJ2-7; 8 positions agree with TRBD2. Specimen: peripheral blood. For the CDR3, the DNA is TGTGCCAGCAGTTTAATCCTAGCGGGCGAGCAGTACTTC. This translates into CASSLILAGEQYF.